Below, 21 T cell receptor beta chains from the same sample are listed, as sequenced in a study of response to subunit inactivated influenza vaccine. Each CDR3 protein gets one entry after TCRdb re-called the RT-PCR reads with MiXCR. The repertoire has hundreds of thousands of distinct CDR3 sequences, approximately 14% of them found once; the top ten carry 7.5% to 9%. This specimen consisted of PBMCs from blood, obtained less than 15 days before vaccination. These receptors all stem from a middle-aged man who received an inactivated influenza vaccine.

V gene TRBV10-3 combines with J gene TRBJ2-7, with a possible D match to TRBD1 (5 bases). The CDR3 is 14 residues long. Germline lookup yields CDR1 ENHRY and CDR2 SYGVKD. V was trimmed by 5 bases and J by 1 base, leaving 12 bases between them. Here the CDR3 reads CAISPGQISYEQYF. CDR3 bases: TGTGCCATCAGTCCCGGACAAATATCCTACGAGCAGTACTTC.

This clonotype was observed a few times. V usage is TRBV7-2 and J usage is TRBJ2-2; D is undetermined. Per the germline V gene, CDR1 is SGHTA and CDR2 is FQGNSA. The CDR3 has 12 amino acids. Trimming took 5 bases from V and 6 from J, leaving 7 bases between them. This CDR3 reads CASSTRSGELFF. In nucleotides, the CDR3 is TGTGCCAGCAGCACCAGGTCCGGGGAGCTGTTTTTT.

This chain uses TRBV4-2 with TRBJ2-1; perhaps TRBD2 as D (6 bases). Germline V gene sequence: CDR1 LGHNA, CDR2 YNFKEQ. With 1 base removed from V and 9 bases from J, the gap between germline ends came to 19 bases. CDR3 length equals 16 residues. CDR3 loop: CASSQVRSGPYSEQFF. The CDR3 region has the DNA TGTGCCAGCAGCCAAGTACGAAGCGGGCCCTATAGTGAGCAGTTCTTC.

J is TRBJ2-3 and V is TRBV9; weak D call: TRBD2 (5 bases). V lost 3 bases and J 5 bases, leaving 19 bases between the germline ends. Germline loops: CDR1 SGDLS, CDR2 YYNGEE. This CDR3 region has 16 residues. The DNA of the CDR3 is TGTGCCAGCAGCGCCGGTCGGGGTAATGGAAGAGATACGCAGTATTTT. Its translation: CASSAGRGNGRDTQYF. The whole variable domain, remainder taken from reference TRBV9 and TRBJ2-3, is DSGVTQTPKHLITATGQRVTLRCSPRSGDLSVYWYQQSLDQGLQFLIQYYNGEERAKGNILERFSAQQFPDLHSELNLSSLELGDSALYFCASSAGRGNGRDTQYFGPGTRLTVL.

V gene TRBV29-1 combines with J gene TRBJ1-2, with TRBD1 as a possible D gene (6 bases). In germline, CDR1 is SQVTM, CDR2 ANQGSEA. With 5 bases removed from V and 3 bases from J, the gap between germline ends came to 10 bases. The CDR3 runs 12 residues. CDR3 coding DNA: TGCAGCGTTCGCGGGGGCGACTATGGCTACACCTTC. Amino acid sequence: CSVRGGDYGYTF. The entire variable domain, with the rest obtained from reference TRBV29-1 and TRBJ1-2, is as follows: SAVISQKPSRDICQRGTSLTIQCQVDSQVTMMFWYRQQPGQSLTLIATANQGSEATYESGFVIDKFPISRPNLTFSTLTVSNMSPEDSSIYLCSVRGGDYGYTFGSGTRLTVV.

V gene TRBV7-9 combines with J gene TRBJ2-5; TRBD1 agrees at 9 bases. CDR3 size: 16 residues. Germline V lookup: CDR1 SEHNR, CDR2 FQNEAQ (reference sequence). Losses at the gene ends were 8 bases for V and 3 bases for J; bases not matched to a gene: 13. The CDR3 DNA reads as TGTGCCAGCTCGATAGGGGACAGGGTGTTAGAAGAGACCCAGTACTTC. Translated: CASSIGDRVLEETQYF.

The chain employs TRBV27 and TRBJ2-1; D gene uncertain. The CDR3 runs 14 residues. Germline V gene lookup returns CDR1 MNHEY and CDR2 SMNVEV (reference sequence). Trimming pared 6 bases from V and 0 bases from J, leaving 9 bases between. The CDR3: CASRGHSSYNEQFF. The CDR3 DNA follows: TGTGCCAGCAGGGGTCACAGCTCCTACAATGAGCAGTTCTTC.

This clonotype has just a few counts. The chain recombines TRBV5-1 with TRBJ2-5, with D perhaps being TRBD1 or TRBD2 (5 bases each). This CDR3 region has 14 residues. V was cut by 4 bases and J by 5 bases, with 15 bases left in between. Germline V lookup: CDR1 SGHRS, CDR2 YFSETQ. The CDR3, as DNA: TGCGCCAGCAGCCCCGGGACCGACGTGGAGACCCAGTACTTC. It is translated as CASSPGTDVETQYF.

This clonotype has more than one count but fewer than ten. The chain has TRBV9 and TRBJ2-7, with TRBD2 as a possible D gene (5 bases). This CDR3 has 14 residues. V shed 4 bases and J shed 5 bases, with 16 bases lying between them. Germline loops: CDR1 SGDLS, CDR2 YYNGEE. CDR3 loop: CASSPRTPPNEQYF. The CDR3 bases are TGTGCCAGCAGCCCCCGGACTCCCCCCAACGAGCAGTACTTC. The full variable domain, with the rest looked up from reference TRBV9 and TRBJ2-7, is DSGVTQTPKHLITATGQRVTLRCSPRSGDLSVYWYQQSLDQGLQFLIQYYNGEERAKGNILERFSAQQFPDLHSELNLSSLELGDSALYFCASSPRTPPNEQYFGPGTRLTVT.

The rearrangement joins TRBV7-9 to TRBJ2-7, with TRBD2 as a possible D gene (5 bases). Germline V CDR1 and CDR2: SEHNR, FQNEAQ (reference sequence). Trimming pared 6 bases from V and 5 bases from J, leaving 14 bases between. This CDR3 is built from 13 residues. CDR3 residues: CASRRTREHEQYF. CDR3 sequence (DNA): TGTGCCAGCAGGCGTACTAGAGAACACGAGCAGTACTTC.

CDR3 DNA sequence: TGTGCCACCCCATGGCTCGGCACCGGGGAGCTGTTTTTT. Its translation: CATPWLGTGELFF. The V gene is TRBV7-9, the J gene TRBJ2-2; D uncertain. V gave up 10 bases and J gave up 4 bases, with 13 bases separating them. This CDR3 is built from 13 residues. The germline V gene encodes CDR1 SEHNR and CDR2 FQNEAQ (reference sequence).

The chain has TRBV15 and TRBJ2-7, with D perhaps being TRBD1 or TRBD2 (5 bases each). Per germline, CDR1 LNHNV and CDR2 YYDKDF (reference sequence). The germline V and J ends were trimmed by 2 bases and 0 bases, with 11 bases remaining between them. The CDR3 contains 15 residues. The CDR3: CATSRLSGTSYEQYF. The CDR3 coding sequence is TGTGCCACCAGCAGACTCTCGGGGACCTCCTACGAGCAGTACTTC.

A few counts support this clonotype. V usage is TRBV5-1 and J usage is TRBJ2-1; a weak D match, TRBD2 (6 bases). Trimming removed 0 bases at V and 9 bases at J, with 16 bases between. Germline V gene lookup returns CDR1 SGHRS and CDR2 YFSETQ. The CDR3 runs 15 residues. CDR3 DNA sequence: TGCGCCAGCAGCTTGGGAGCGGGCGGAGGGATTGAGCAGTTCTTC. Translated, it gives CASSLGAGGGIEQFF.

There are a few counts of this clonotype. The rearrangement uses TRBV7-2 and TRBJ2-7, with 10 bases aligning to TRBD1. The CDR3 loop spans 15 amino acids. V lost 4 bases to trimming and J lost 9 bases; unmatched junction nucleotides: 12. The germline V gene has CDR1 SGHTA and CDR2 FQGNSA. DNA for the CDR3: TGTGCCAGCAGCTCCAACGACGACAGGGGGCGCGCGCAGTACTTC. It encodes CASSSNDDRGRAQYF.

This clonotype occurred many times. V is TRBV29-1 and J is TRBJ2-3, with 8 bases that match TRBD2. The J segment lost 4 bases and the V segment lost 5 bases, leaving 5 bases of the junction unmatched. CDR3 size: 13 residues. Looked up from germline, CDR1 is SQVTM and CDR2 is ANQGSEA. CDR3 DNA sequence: TGCAGCGTTCGGGCGGGGGGCCCAGATACGCAGTATTTT. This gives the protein CSVRAGGPDTQYF.

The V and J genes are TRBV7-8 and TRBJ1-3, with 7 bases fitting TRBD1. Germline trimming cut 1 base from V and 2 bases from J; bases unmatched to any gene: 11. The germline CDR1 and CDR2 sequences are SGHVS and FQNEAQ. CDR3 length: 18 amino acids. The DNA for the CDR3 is TGTGCCAGCAGCTTAGTGTTCCGCCAGGGGGACGCTGGAAACACCATATATTTT. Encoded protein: CASSLVFRQGDAGNTIYF.

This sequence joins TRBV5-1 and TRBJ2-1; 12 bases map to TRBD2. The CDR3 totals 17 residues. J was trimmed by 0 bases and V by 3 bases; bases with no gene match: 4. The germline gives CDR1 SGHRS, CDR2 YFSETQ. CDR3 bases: TGCGCCAGCAGCTCCCTAGCGGGGGGGGGCTCCTACAATGAGCAGTTCTTC. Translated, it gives CASSSLAGGGSYNEQFF.

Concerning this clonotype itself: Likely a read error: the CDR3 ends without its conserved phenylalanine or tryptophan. CDR3 sequence (DNA): TGCGCCAGCAGCCAAGATATAACCTTCACCGGGGAGCTGTTTTTA. It specifies CASSQDITFTGELFL. This sequence joins TRBV4-1 and TRBJ2-2; D uncertain. Germline V gene sequence: CDR1 MGHRA, CDR2 YSYEKL. This CDR3 is 15 amino acids long. V was trimmed by 0 bases and J by 4 bases, leaving 9 bases between them.

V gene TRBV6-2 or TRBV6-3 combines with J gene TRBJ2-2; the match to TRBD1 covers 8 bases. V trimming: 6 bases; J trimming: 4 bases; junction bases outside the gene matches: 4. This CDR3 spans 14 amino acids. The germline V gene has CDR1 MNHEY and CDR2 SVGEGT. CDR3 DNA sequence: TGTGCCAGCAGGCGACAGGGGTTCACCGGGGAGCTGTTTTTT. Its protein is CASRRQGFTGELFF.

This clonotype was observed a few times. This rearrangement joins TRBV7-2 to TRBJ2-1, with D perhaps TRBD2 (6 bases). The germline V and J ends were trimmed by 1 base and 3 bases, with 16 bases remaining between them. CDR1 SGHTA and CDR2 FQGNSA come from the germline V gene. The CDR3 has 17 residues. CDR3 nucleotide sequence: TGTGCCAGCAGCTTAGTGGCGTTTGCGGGGAACTACAATGAGCAGTTCTTC. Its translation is CASSLVAFAGNYNEQFF.

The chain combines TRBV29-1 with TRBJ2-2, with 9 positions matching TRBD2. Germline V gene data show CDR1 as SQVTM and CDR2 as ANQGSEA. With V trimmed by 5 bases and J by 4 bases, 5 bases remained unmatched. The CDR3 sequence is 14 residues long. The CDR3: CSVYQRGVTGELFF. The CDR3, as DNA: TGCAGCGTTTATCAGCGGGGGGTCACCGGGGAGCTGTTTTTT.